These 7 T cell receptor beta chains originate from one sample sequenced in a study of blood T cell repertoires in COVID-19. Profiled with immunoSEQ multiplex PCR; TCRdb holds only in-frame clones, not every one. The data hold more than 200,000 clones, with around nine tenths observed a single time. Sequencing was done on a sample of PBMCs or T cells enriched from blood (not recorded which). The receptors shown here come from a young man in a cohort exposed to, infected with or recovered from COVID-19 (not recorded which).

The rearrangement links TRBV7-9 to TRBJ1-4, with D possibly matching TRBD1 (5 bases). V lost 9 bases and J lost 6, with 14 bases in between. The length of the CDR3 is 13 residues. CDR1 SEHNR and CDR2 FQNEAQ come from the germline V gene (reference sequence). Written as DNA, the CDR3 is TGTGCCAGTAGGGGCCGATGGGATGAAAAACTGTTTTTT. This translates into CASRGRWDEKLFF. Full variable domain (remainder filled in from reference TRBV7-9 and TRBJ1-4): DTGVSQNPRHKITKRGQNVTFRCDPISEHNRLYWYRQTLGQGPEFLTYFQNEAQLEKSRLLSDRFSAERPKGSFSTLEIQRTEQGDSAMYLCASRGRWDEKLFFGSGTQLSVL.

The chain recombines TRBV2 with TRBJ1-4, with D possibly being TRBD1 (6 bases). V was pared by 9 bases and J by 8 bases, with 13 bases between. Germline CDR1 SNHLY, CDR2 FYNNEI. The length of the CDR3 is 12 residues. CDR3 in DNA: TGTGCCAGACAGGGTGTAAAGGAAAAACTGTTTTTT. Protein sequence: CARQGVKEKLFF.

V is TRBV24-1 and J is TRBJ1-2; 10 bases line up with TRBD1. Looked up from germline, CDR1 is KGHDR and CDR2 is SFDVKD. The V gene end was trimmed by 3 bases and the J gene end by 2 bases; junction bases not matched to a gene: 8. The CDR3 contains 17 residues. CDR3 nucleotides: TGTGCCACCAGTGATATGACAGGGGGCCTGTCGAACTATGGCTACACCTTC. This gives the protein CATSDMTGGLSNYGYTF.

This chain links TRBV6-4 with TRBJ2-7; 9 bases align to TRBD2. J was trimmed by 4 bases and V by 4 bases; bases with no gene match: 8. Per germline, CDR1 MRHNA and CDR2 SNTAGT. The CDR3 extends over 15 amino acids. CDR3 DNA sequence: TGTGCCAGCAGTGCGGTTAGCGGGAGAGGATACGAGCAGTACTTC. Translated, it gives CASSAVSGRGYEQYF.

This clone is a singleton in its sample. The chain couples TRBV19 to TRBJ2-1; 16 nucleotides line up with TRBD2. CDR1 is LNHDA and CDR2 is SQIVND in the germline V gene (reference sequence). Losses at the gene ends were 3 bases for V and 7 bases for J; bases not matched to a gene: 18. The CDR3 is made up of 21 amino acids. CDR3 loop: CASSITSTWGLAGGPPNEQFF. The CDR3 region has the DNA TGTGCCAGTAGTATTACTTCTACCTGGGGACTAGCGGGAGGGCCCCCGAATGAGCAGTTCTTC. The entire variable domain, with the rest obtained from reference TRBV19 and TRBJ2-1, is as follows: DGGITQSPKYLFRKEGQNVTLSCEQNLNHDAMYWYRQDPGQGLRLIYYSQIVNDFQKGDIAEGYSVSREKKESFPLTVTSAQKNPTAFYLCASSITSTWGLAGGPPNEQFFGPGTRLTVL.

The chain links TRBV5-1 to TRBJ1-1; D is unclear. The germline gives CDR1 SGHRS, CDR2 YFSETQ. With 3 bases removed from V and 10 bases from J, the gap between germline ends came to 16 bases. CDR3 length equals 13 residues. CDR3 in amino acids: CASSSVVGGVAFF. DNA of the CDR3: TGCGCCAGCAGCTCTGTGGTGGGAGGCGTAGCTTTCTTT.

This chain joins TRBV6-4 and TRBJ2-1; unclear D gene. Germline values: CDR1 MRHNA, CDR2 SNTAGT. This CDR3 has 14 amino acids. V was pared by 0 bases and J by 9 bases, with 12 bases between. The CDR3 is CASSDSFPDVEQFF. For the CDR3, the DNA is TGTGCCAGCAGTGACTCCTTCCCAGATGTTGAGCAGTTCTTC.